The source of this T cell receptor beta chain is a study of blood T cell repertoires in COVID-19. Study background: The samples span acute and convalescent COVID-19 from the United States, Italy and Spain. PBMCs, B-cell-depleted T cells, or T cells provided the cDNA or gDNA that made up the material.

Per the authors' pipeline: Cell counts per sample came from amplifying reference gene primers. Some clones are missing from TCRdb's copy, which holds only in-frame ones; the method was immunoSEQ multiplex PCR. V and J calls and clone size follow that table, whereas D and trimming were derived from the DNA. The profile shows about 240,000 clones, 70% to 85% of them singletons. V was pared by 3 bases and J by 6 bases, with 11 bases between. This CDR3 spans 13 amino acids. Germline values: CDR1 SGHVS, CDR2 FQNEAQ. The sample comprised peripheral blood. This sequence was found in a woman of 80 years or more with acute or convalescent COVID-19. This chain joins TRBV7-8 and TRBJ1-2, with a tentative D call TRBD1 (5 bases). The CDR3 spells CASSFQGGDGYTF. The CDR3, as DNA: TGTGCCAGCAGCTTTCAGGGAGGGGATGGCTACACCTTC.